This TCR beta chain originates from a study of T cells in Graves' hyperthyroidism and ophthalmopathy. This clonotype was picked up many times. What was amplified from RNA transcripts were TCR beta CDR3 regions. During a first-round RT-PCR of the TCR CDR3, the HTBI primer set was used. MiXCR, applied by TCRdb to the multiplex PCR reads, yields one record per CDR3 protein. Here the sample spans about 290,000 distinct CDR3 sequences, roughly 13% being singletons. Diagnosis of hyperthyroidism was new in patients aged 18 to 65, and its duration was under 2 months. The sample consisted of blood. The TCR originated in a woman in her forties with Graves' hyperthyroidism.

This CDR3 is CASSLAGAAGDSIQYF. CDR3 bases: TGTGCCAGCAGTTTAGCGGGGGCAGCGGGAGACAGCATTCAGTACTTC. The rearrangement uses TRBV12-3 or TRBV12-4 and TRBJ2-4; 8 bases map to TRBD2. CDR3 length: 16 residues. V lost 0 bases, J lost 9 bases, and 10 bases stayed unmatched.